Sequencing of this T cell receptor beta chain was carried out in a study of identical twins. General study findings and limits: The abundant beta clonotypes from cord blood had fewer insertions, and memory repertoires had none of this.

One entry per CDR3 protein, called by TCRdb with MiXCR from the 5' RACE reads. The repertoire holds 1.5 million to 2 million distinct CDR3 sequences, with around a third as singletons. The germline CDR1 and CDR2 sequences are MNHEY and SMNVEV (reference sequence). The length of the CDR3 is 14 residues. A note on this clonotype: The antigen is unknown. Sequence at one end of the junction differs from germline and may be a read error.

This TCR came from a newborn girl in good health. Source material: cord blood. This chain joins TRBV27 and TRBJ2-7, with D possibly being TRBD1 (6 bases). In DNA form, the CDR3 reads TGTGCCAGCAGTTTATCACAGGGTCCCTACGTGCAGTACTTC. Translated: CASSLSQGPYVQYF.